The rows below give T cell receptor beta chains drawn from one sample of a study of cytomegalovirus exposure and HLA in healthy donors. Measured with immunoSEQ multiplex PCR; TCRdb has only the in-frame clones, and not every one. The sample records some 240,000 clones, about nine tenths being singletons. Source material: PBMCs. The receptors derive from a young woman in good health and CMV-seropositive. The CDR3 runs from the conserved cysteine through the conserved F or W. The order of the fields is D gene, J gene, clone size, V gene, CDR3 protein, CDR3 DNA. D genes are given only for firm matches. Expanded clones are given a class, and other clones once, few, many or no size at all.

NA TRBJ2-1 NA TRBV7-9 CASSLTFDEQFF TGTGCCAGCAGCTTAACTTTCGATGAGCAGTTCTTC
NA TRBJ1-5 NA TRBV27 CASSPRGRGNQPQHF TGTGCCAGCAGCCCCAGGGGTCGGGGCAATCAGCCCCAGCATTTT
NA TRBJ1-5 NA TRBV4-2 CASSQDSSRDTQHF TGTGCCAGCAGCCAAGACAGCAGCCGTGACACTCAGCATTTT
NA TRBJ2-2 NA TRBV5-8 CASSLAVANTGELFF TGTGCCAGCAGCTTAGCGGTAGCGAACACCGGGGAGCTGTTTTTT
NA TRBJ1-2 once TRBV5-1 CASSLAGLDGYTF TGCGCCAGCAGCTTGGCAGGGTTGGATGGCTACACCTTC
NA TRBJ1-1 NA TRBV5-5 CASSLADSTNTEAFF TGTGCCAGCAGCTTGGCAGACAGTACGAACACTGAAGCTTTCTTT
NA TRBJ1-5 NA TRBV28 CASSLDLGKDQPQHF TGTGCCAGCAGTCTTGACTTAGGCAAGGATCAGCCCCAGCATTTT
TRBD1 TRBJ1-2 NA TRBV4-1 CASSLGQGDYGYTF TGCGCCAGCAGCCTAGGACAGGGGGACTATGGCTACACCTTC
NA TRBJ2-6 NA TRBV2 CASTKSPGANVLTF TGTGCCAGCACCAAGAGCCCTGGGGCCAACGTCCTGACTTTC
NA TRBJ2-7 NA TRBV5-1 CASSLAGVYEQYF TGCGCCAGCAGCTTGGCAGGGGTCTACGAGCAGTACTTC
NA TRBJ2-2 once TRBV18 CASSPRNRAGTGELFF TGTGCCAGCTCACCACGAAACAGGGCGGGCACCGGGGAGCTGTTTTTT
TRBD2 TRBJ2-3 NA TRBV11-1 CASIPGGLAGRTDTQYF TGTGCCAGCATCCCCGGAGGACTAGCGGGACGCACAGATACGCAGTATTTT
TRBD1 TRBJ1-2 few TRBV27 CASSRYDRDGYTF TGTGCCAGCAGTCGATACGACAGGGATGGCTACACCTTC
TRBD2 TRBJ2-2 NA TRBV28 CASRGLVGTGELFF TGTGCCAGCAGGGGACTAGTTGGCACCGGGGAGCTGTTTTTT
NA TRBJ1-3 once TRBV7-2 CASSLDGGGGNTIYF TGTGCCAGCAGCTTAGATGGGGGGGGTGGAAACACCATATATTTT
NA TRBJ2-3 NA TRBV7-2 CASSLGVPDTQYF TGTGCCAGCAGCTTAGGAGTCCCAGATACGCAGTATTTT
TRBD2 TRBJ2-6 NA TRBV7-6 CASSWGRSGSSGANVLTF TGTGCCAGCAGCTGGGGACGTAGCGGGAGTTCTGGGGCCAACGTCCTGACTTTC
TRBD2 TRBJ2-7 few TRBV11-2 CASSSTPWEGINEQYF TGTGCCAGCAGCTCCACCCCGTGGGAGGGGATCAACGAGCAGTACTTC
NA TRBJ1-1 NA TRBV5-1 CASSLIYGGRDPEAFF TGCGCCAGCAGCTTGATTTATGGGGGGAGGGACCCTGAAGCTTTCTTT
NA TRBJ1-1 NA TRBV10-2 CASNHKPGANTEAFF TGCGCCAGCAATCACAAACCGGGAGCCAACACTGAAGCTTTCTTT
TRBD1 TRBJ1-5 few TRBV30 CAWGTGPNQPQHF TGTGCCTGGGGGACAGGGCCCAATCAGCCCCAGCATTTT
TRBD1 TRBJ1-4 NA TRBV29-1 CSVTGVSATNEKLFF TGCAGCGTGACAGGGGTCTCGGCAACTAATGAAAAACTGTTTTTT
NA TRBJ1-4 NA TRBV5-6 CASSWGPDATNEKLFF TGTGCCAGCAGCTGGGGGCCCGACGCAACTAATGAAAAACTGTTTTTT
NA TRBJ2-1 NA TRBV5-6 CASSLATSTYNEQFF TGTGCCAGCAGCTTGGCCACCTCTACCTACAATGAGCAGTTCTTC
TRBD1 TRBJ1-1 NA TRBV2 CASSGPQDRVNTEAFF TGTGCCAGCAGTGGGCCGCAGGACAGGGTGAACACTGAAGCTTTCTTT
TRBD2 TRBJ2-3 once TRBV5-1 CASSYRTSPDTQYF TGCGCCAGCAGCTATCGGACTAGCCCAGATACGCAGTATTTT
NA TRBJ1-3 NA TRBV18 CASSPTPKDRSGNTIYF TGTGCCAGCTCACCTACGCCGAAGGACAGATCTGGAAACACCATATATTTT
NA TRBJ2-7 NA TRBV5-1 CASSPRPGTFAGSYEQYF TGCGCCAGCAGCCCCCGTCCCGGGACGTTTGCGGGATCCTACGAGCAGTACTTC
NA TRBJ2-3 NA TRBV5-1 CASSLNQGTSTDTQYF TGCGCCAGCAGCTTGAATCAGGGGACAAGCACAGATACGCAGTATTTT